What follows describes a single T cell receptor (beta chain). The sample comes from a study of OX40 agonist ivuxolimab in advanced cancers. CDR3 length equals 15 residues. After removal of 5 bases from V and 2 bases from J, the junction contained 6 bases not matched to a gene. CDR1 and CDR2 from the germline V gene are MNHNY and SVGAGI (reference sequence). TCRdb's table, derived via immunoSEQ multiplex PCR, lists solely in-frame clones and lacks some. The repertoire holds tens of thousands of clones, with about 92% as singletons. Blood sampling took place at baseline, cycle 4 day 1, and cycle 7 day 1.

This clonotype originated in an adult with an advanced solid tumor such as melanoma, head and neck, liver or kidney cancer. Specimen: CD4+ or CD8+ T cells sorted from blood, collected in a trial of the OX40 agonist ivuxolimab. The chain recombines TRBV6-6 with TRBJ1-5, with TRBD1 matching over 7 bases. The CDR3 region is CASSQGVGGNQPQHF. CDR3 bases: TGTGCCAGCAGTCAGGGGGTGGGTGGCAATCAGCCCCAGCATTTT.